These 29 T cell receptor beta chains were all obtained from the same sample, sequenced in a study of patients and donors after allogeneic stem cell transplantation. TCRdb used MiXCR to reprocess the RT-PCR reads, holding one entry per CDR3 protein. The sample yields about a million distinct CDR3 sequences, about 20% seen once. Sequences were obtained from blood, either unsorted or a sorted T cell fraction (not recorded which). The receptor set was obtained from a human donor who was either an allogeneic HSCT recipient or a stem cell or donor lymphocyte infusion donor (not recorded which). It is not recorded whose cells these are; they may come from a transplant donor.

This clonotype came up many times. The chain employs TRBV4-2 and TRBJ1-4; D may be TRBD1 (5 bases). CDR1 and CDR2 from the germline V gene are LGHNA and YNFKEQ. V lost 2 bases and J lost 5, with 6 bases in between. CDR3 length: 13 amino acids. Written as DNA, the CDR3 is TGTGCCAGCAGCCAACAGGGAAATGAAAAACTGTTTTTT. The encoded protein is CASSQQGNEKLFF.

In this sample, this clonotype turned up a few times. The chain links TRBV6-1 to TRBJ1-6; D remains ambiguous. Between the trimmed V and J ends, which lost 4 bases and 10 bases, there was a span of 11 bases. Looked up from germline, CDR1 is MNHNS and CDR2 is SASEGT. CDR3 size: 13 residues. As DNA, the CDR3 is TGTGCCAGCAGTGCTAGTAATAGGTCACCCCTCCACTTT. Its protein product is CASSASNRSPLHF.

DNA for the CDR3: TGTGCCAGCAGCAAGACAGGCTACTCTGGAAACACCATATATTTT. This encodes CASSKTGYSGNTIYF. This chain uses TRBV6-1 with TRBJ1-3, with D maybe TRBD1 (6 bases). Germline V gene data show CDR1 as MNHNS and CDR2 as SASEGT. Trimming removed 6 bases at V and 0 bases at J, with 12 bases between. CDR3 length: 15 amino acids.

The chain has TRBV20-1 and TRBJ1-5, with 7 bases that match TRBD1. The CDR3 runs to 15 residues. V trimming: 3 bases; J trimming: 2 bases; junction bases outside the gene matches: 7. CDR1 and CDR2 from the germline V gene are DFQATT and SNEGSKA (reference sequence). DNA of the CDR3: TGCAGTGCTAGTGACAGGGCTCGGCGCAATCAGCCCCAGCATTTT. It yields the protein CSASDRARRNQPQHF.

This clonotype appeared many times. V is TRBV12-3 or TRBV12-4 and J is TRBJ2-7, with TRBD1 matching 7 bases. Germline trimming cut 6 bases from V and 2 bases from J; bases unmatched to any gene: 4. This CDR3 is 13 amino acids long. This CDR3 reads CASSLDRTYEQYF. In DNA form, the CDR3 reads TGTGCCAGCAGCTTGGACAGGACCTACGAGCAGTACTTC.

This clonotype showed up just a few times. The rearrangement uses TRBV5-6 and TRBJ1-1; TRBD1 matches at 10 bases. The CDR3 runs 14 residues. Trimming removed 4 bases from V and 7 bases from J; junction bases left unmatched: 7. Per the germline V gene, CDR1 is SGHDT and CDR2 is YYEEEE. CDR3 DNA: TGTGCCAGCAGCCGGACAGGGGGGCAGATTGAAGCTTTCTTT. This translates into CASSRTGGQIEAFF. The full variable domain, its missing parts supplied by reference TRBV5-6 and TRBJ1-1, is DAGVTQSPTHLIKTRGQQVTLRCSPKSGHDTVSWYQQALGQGPQFIFQYYEEEERQRGNFPDRFSGHQFPNYSSELNVNALLLGDSALYLCASSRTGGQIEAFFGQGTRLTVV.

The chain couples TRBV10-3 to TRBJ2-1; 7 nucleotides line up with TRBD1. CDR1 and CDR2 (germline): ENHRY, SYGVKD. V lost 5 bases to trimming and J lost 6 bases; unmatched junction nucleotides: 13. CDR3 length equals 16 residues. In nucleotides, the CDR3 is TGTGCCATCAGTCCCCCGACAGGGCTCCTTATCAATGAGCAGTTCTTC. It codes for CAISPPTGLLINEQFF.

V is TRBV5-5 and J is TRBJ1-2; 9 bases are a match to TRBD1. Germline CDR1 reads SGHKS; CDR2 reads YYEKEE (reference sequence). The CDR3 is 15 residues long. J lost 6 bases, V lost 3 bases, and 9 bases had no gene match. The CDR3 loop reads CASSYEDRGRDGYTF. The CDR3 nucleotides read TGTGCCAGCAGCTACGAGGACAGGGGTAGGGATGGCTACACCTTC.

This clonotype was seen a handful of times. V and J are TRBV11-2 and TRBJ2-5, with D perhaps matching TRBD2 (6 bases). Trimming pared 5 bases from V and 2 bases from J, leaving 12 bases between. Germline lookup yields CDR1 SGHAT and CDR2 FQNNGV. The CDR3 is 14 residues long. The CDR3: CASSPELAQETQYF. Here the CDR3 DNA reads TGTGCCAGCAGCCCAGAACTAGCACAAGAGACCCAGTACTTC.

The chain recombines TRBV12-3 or TRBV12-4 with TRBJ1-3, with TRBD1 matching 8 bases. The CDR3 has 14 amino acids. The V and J ends lost 5 bases and 7 bases, in that order; junction bases with no gene match: 7. The CDR3 nucleotides are TGTGCCAGCAGTCAGAGACAGGGGTGGAACACCATATATTTT. As protein: CASSQRQGWNTIYF.

This clonotype was recorded only once. The rearrangement joins TRBV6-1 to TRBJ1-5; D perhaps matches TRBD1 (6 bases). Germline assignment: CDR1 MNHNS and CDR2 SASEGT. CDR3 length: 13 residues. The V end was cut by 5 bases, the J end by 9 bases, with 14 bases between. Written as DNA, the CDR3 is TGTGCCAGCAGTCGTCAACTAGGGGGGCCCCAGCATTTT. Its protein product is CASSRQLGGPQHF.

This clonotype was counted a few times. The chain employs TRBV2 and TRBJ1-3, with D unclear. V was pared by 0 bases and J by 2 bases, with 8 bases between. The CDR3 has 15 residues. CDR1 SNHLY and CDR2 FYNNEI come from the germline V gene. The CDR3 loop reads CASSEARVAGNTIYF. The CDR3 DNA follows: TGTGCCAGCAGTGAAGCGAGGGTCGCTGGAAACACCATATATTTT.

This clonotype has a count of ten or more. This chain connects TRBV12-3 or TRBV12-4 to TRBJ2-7; D uncertain. This CDR3 has 14 residues. The V end was cut by 3 bases, the J end by 0 bases, with 9 bases between. In DNA, the CDR3 is TGTGCCAGCAGTTTGGTTGGCACCTCCTACGAGCAGTACTTC. Translating gives CASSLVGTSYEQYF.

A single count supports this clonotype. Just one base apart from a much larger clone, this may be a read error. This chain connects TRBV6-2 or TRBV6-3 to TRBJ1-1; D might be TRBD1 (6 bases). V was cut by 6 bases and J by 4 bases, with 12 bases left in between. Germline assignment: CDR1 MNHEY and CDR2 SVGEGT. The length of the CDR3 is 13 residues. CDR3 residues: CASSQNRATEAFF. The CDR3 region has the DNA TGTGCCAGCAGCCAGAACAGGGCCACTGAAGCTTTCTTT.

The chain joins TRBV10-3 to TRBJ1-1; unclear D gene. CDR1 and CDR2 (germline): ENHRY, SYGVKD. The CDR3 is made up of 14 amino acids. V gave up 5 bases and J gave up 1 base, with 11 bases separating them. The CDR3 DNA is TGTGCCATCAGTTTTCGGGGAGAGAACACTGAAGCTTTCTTT. It specifies CAISFRGENTEAFF.

V and J are TRBV11-2 and TRBJ2-5; no clear D. This CDR3 contains 14 residues. Deletions cut 1 base from V and 3 bases from J, with 9 bases between. Germline V gives CDR1 SGHAT, CDR2 FQNNGV. The CDR3 region is CASSLGGRKETQYF. The CDR3 DNA reads TGTGCCAGCAGCTTAGGAGGACGGAAAGAGACCCAGTACTTC. Variable domain in full (rest from reference TRBV11-2 and TRBJ2-5): EAGVAQSPRYKIIEKRQSVAFWCNPISGHATLYWYQQILGQGPKLLIQFQNNGVVDDSQLPKDRFSAERLKGVDSTLKIQPAKLEDSAVYLCASSLGGRKETQYFGPGTRLLVL.

The rearrangement links TRBV20-1 to TRBJ2-3, with 7 bases that match TRBD2. Looked up from germline, CDR1 is DFQATT and CDR2 is SNEGSKA (reference sequence). V dropped 0 bases and J dropped 8; count of bases not matched to a gene: 14. The CDR3 totals 16 residues. CDR3 DNA: TGCAGTGCTAGAGATCAGTTGTGGGAGGGCCTCGGTACGCAGTATTTT. Its translation is CSARDQLWEGLGTQYF.

This clonotype came up a few times. The genes are TRBV6-5 and TRBJ2-2; D gene unclear. Germline V gene lookup returns CDR1 MNHEY and CDR2 SVGAGI. The CDR3 covers 16 residues. Trimming stripped 0 bases from V and 6 bases from J, with 14 bases between. The CDR3 nucleotides are TGTGCCAGCAGTTACTCGGAATTAACTTCCCCCGGGGAGCTGTTTTTT. Translation gives CASSYSELTSPGELFF.

This clonotype occurred a few times. The chain recombines TRBV21-1 with TRBJ1-4; the D call in the table, TRBD1, was not verified against the DNA. TRBV21-1 is deemed a pseudogene. The CDR3 is made up of 14 amino acids. The CDR3 loop is CASRGSRANEKLFF. In DNA, the CDR3 is TGTGCCAGCAGGGGAAGCAGGGCTAATGAAAAACTGTTTTTT.

The rearrangement links TRBV6-5 to TRBJ2-2; D possibly corresponds to TRBD2 (6 bases). The length of the CDR3 is 16 residues. Trimming left V 0 bases short and J 4 bases short, with 12 bases between. Germline V gene lookup returns CDR1 MNHEY and CDR2 SVGAGI. The CDR3 DNA sequence: TGTGCCAGCAGTTACTCGATGGGAGGCGGCACCGGGGAGCTGTTTTTT. It translates to CASSYSMGGGTGELFF.

V gene TRBV4-1 combines with J gene TRBJ2-3; 7 positions match TRBD1. Germline lookup yields CDR1 MGHRA and CDR2 YSYEKL. The CDR3 covers 18 residues. Trimming removed 1 base from V and 4 bases from J; junction bases left unmatched: 14. The CDR3 sequence: CASSQGYRGLDLPDTQYF. The CDR3 nucleotides read TGCGCCAGCAGCCAAGGATACAGGGGATTGGACCTCCCAGATACGCAGTATTTT.

V gene TRBV5-1 combines with J gene TRBJ2-7; perhaps D is TRBD1 or TRBD2 (5 bases each). Germline values: CDR1 SGHRS, CDR2 YFSETQ. The CDR3 is 14 residues long. V shed 1 base and J shed 4 bases, with 12 bases lying between them. The DNA of the CDR3 is TGCGCCAGCAGCTTGTCGGGGACCATATACGAGCAGTACTTC. Protein product: CASSLSGTIYEQYF.

This chain uses TRBV11-1 with TRBJ2-1; D not resolved. CDR3 length: 12 amino acids. Trimming cost V 3 bases and J 5 bases, with 5 bases left between them. The germline V gene has CDR1 SGHAT and CDR2 FQDESV (reference sequence). CDR3 residues: CASSFWDNEQFF. CDR3 in DNA: TGTGCCAGCAGCTTTTGGGACAATGAGCAGTTCTTC.

This clonotype has at least ten counts. The chain uses TRBV20-1 and TRBJ2-3; possibly TRBD2 for D (5 bases). CDR3 length: 14 amino acids. Germline CDR1 and CDR2: DFQATT and SNEGSKA (reference sequence). Trimming removed 4 bases from V and 0 bases from J, with 11 bases in between. CDR3 coding DNA: TGCAGTGCTACTTTAGGGAGTAGCACAGATACGCAGTATTTT. This translates into CSATLGSSTDTQYF.

J is TRBJ2-3 and V is TRBV29-1; D is perhaps TRBD2 (5 bases). There are 17 residues in the CDR3. Germline-derived CDR1 and CDR2 are SQVTM and ANQGSEA. Trimming shortened V by 1 base and J by 3 bases, and 20 bases separated the two germline ends. The CDR3 DNA follows: TGCAGCGTTGAAGTGGAGTCAGCGGCTAGCCGGACAGATACGCAGTATTTT. It codes for CSVEVESAASRTDTQYF.

The V call is TRBV29-1, the J call TRBJ2-1, with 8 bases that match TRBD1. Germline trimming cut 5 bases from V and 6 bases from J; bases unmatched to any gene: 9. Germline V gene data show CDR1 as SQVTM and CDR2 as ANQGSEA. The CDR3 contains 14 residues. The CDR3 reads CSVLRDRSSNEQFF. The CDR3 DNA follows: TGCAGCGTTCTCCGGGACAGGTCTTCCAATGAGCAGTTCTTC.

This clonotype has only a few counts. The genes are TRBV27 and TRBJ1-2, with a tentative D call TRBD1 (5 bases). This CDR3 is 12 amino acids long. Germline CDR1 is MNHEY and CDR2 is SMNVEV (reference sequence). V lost 10 bases, J lost 5 bases, and 14 bases lay in between. CDR3 coding DNA: TGTGCCATCCGGGACCCTCTATATGGCTACACCTTC. It is translated as CAIRDPLYGYTF.

This clonotype was found a few times. In nucleotides, the CDR3 is TGCGCCAGCAGCTTGGTTGTAGGGTCAGAGACCCAGTACTTC. Its translation is CASSLVVGSETQYF. This chain links TRBV5-1 with TRBJ2-5; D unclear. Germline lookup yields CDR1 SGHRS and CDR2 YFSETQ. The length of the CDR3 is 14 residues. The germline V and J ends were trimmed by 0 bases and 4 bases, with 10 bases remaining between them.

This chain connects TRBV9 to TRBJ1-1, with 10 bases identical to TRBD1. This CDR3 contains 16 residues. CDR1 is SGDLS, CDR2 YYNGEE, per germline. Trimming cost V 2 bases and J 1 base; bases outside gene matches: 5. This CDR3 is CASSVQTGGQNTEAFF. The CDR3 bases are TGTGCCAGCAGCGTTCAGACAGGGGGCCAGAACACTGAAGCTTTCTTT.